This entry lists 30 T cell receptor beta chains sequenced from one sample in a study of PD-1 blockade in classical Hodgkin lymphoma. Profiled with immunoSEQ multiplex PCR; TCRdb holds only in-frame clones, not every one. The sample contains roughly 42,000 clones, under 75% of which appear only once. Every patient experienced relapse after autologous stem cell transplantation, and brentuximab vedotin exposure varied. Sequencing was performed on peripheral blood mononuclear cells (PBMCs), taken at baseline. These receptors were taken from a human donor with classical Hodgkin lymphoma.

This rearrangement joins TRBV2 to TRBJ2-7; 11 bases align to TRBD2. Germline CDR1 SNHLY, CDR2 FYNNEI. The V and J ends lost 6 bases and 3 bases, in that order; junction bases with no gene match: 7. This CDR3 is built from 15 residues. The chain's CDR3 is CASRILGTSGYEQYF. In DNA form, the CDR3 reads TGTGCCAGCAGGATTCTCGGGACTAGCGGCTACGAGCAGTACTTC.

The chain recombines TRBV7-6 with TRBJ2-3; 8 nucleotides match TRBD1. V shed 5 bases and J 3 bases; nucleotides not matched to a gene: 4. The CDR3 extends over 14 amino acids. Germline V gives CDR1 SGHVS, CDR2 FNYEAQ. The CDR3 sequence: CASSPRTGTDTQYF. The DNA for the CDR3 is TGTGCCAGCAGCCCTAGGACAGGGACAGATACGCAGTATTTT. Full variable domain (missing parts from reference TRBV7-6 and TRBJ2-3): GAGVSQSPRYKVTKRGQDVALRCDPISGHVSLYWYRQALGQGPEFLTYFNYEAQQDKSGLPNDRFSAERPEGSISTLTIQRTEQRDSAMYRCASSPRTGTDTQYFGPGTRLTVL.

The V gene is TRBV9, the J gene TRBJ2-7; 10 positions match TRBD2. Germline CDR1 and CDR2: SGDLS and YYNGEE. Trimming at V came to 0 bases and at J to 6 bases, leaving 6 bases not matched to a gene. This CDR3 comprises 15 residues. CDR3 bases: TGTGCCAGCAGCGTAGGGTTAAGCGGGAGGGGCGAGCAGTACTTC. Translated: CASSVGLSGRGEQYF.

The V call is TRBV18, the J call TRBJ1-2; unclear D gene. The germline V gene encodes CDR1 KGHSH and CDR2 LQKENI. V lost 3 bases to trimming and J lost 4 bases, with 9 bases between them. This CDR3 is 13 amino acids long. The CDR3 sequence is CASSPPSIYGYTF. CDR3 DNA: TGTGCCAGCTCACCGCCCTCTATCTATGGCTACACCTTC.

The chain has TRBV7-3 and TRBJ2-7; D might be TRBD1 (7 bases). In germline, CDR1 is SGHTA, CDR2 FQGTGA. The CDR3 is made up of 14 amino acids. V shed 5 bases and J shed 6 bases, with 17 bases lying between them. This CDR3 is CASSPNGGGGEQYF. The DNA of the CDR3 is TGTGCCAGCAGCCCTAACGGAGGGGGCGGCGAGCAGTACTTC.

The chain is built from TRBV6-5 and TRBJ2-3; D is undetermined. The V gene lost 8 bases and the J gene lost 5 bases, with 5 bases spanning the gap. Germline loops: CDR1 MNHEY, CDR2 SVGAGI. CDR3 length: 10 amino acids. DNA for the CDR3: TGTGCCAGCGGGATAGATACGCAGTATTTT. Amino acid sequence: CASGIDTQYF.

The chain is built from TRBV7-9 and TRBJ2-3; perhaps D is TRBD1 or TRBD2 (5 bases each). This CDR3 has 14 residues. Trimming left V 5 bases short and J 2 bases short, with 11 bases between. Per the germline V gene, CDR1 is SEHNR and CDR2 is FQNEAQ (reference sequence). Here the CDR3 DNA reads TGTGCCAGCAGCACCAGGGAGTACACAGATACGCAGTATTTT. Translated, it gives CASSTREYTDTQYF.

V is TRBV18 and J is TRBJ2-7, with 7 bases lining up with TRBD1. The CDR3 consists of 15 residues. The ends lost 1 base at V and 0 bases at J; junction bases unmatched: 3. The germline V gene has CDR1 KGHSH and CDR2 LQKENI. Here the CDR3 reads CASSPQGQASYEQYF. The CDR3 nucleotides read TGTGCCAGCTCACCACAAGGACAGGCCTCCTACGAGCAGTACTTC.

This clone came up once. This chain connects TRBV29-1 to TRBJ1-2; D is possibly TRBD1 (5 bases). The V gene lost 7 bases and the J gene lost 0 bases, with 18 bases spanning the gap. CDR3 length: 15 residues. The germline gives CDR1 SQVTM, CDR2 ANQGSEA. The CDR3: CSGQGVKETNYGYTF. DNA of the CDR3: TGCAGCGGCCAGGGAGTGAAGGAGACTAACTATGGCTACACCTTC.

This clone was detected only a few times. The DNA for the CDR3 is TGTGCCACCAGCAGAGATGGGACAGGGGGCGATGAGCAGTACTTC. It codes for CATSRDGTGGDEQYF. The chain has TRBV15 and TRBJ2-7, with 12 bases aligning to TRBD1. Germline V gives CDR1 LNHNV, CDR2 YYDKDF (reference sequence). The CDR3 has 15 amino acids. The V gene end was trimmed by 0 bases and the J gene end by 7 bases; junction bases not matched to a gene: 4.

This clone was picked up a small number of times. V is TRBV7-9 and J is TRBJ1-4; D remains unclear. V was shortened by 1 base and J by 6 bases, with 3 bases between the two germline ends. CDR1 and CDR2 (germline): SEHNR, FQNEAQ (reference sequence). This CDR3 region has 12 residues. The CDR3 DNA reads TGTGCCAGCAGCTTAGTGGATGAAAAACTGTTTTTT. This gives the protein CASSLVDEKLFF.

The chain combines TRBV9 with TRBJ1-2, with D tentatively TRBD1 (6 bases). Germline assignment: CDR1 SGDLS and CDR2 YYNGEE. The CDR3 contains 16 residues. With 2 bases removed from V and 4 bases from J, the gap between germline ends came to 18 bases. The CDR3: CASSVSKQQGRYGYTF. The CDR3 bases are TGTGCCAGCAGCGTCTCGAAACAACAGGGTCGCTATGGCTACACCTTC.

This clone was seen a few times. The V gene is TRBV28, the J gene TRBJ1-2; D is unclear. Germline V gene sequence: CDR1 MDHEN, CDR2 SYDVKM. The V and J ends lost 8 bases and 7 bases respectively, with 14 bases between them. The CDR3 runs 12 residues. CDR3 sequence (DNA): TGTGCCAGCGAGATGACCCGGGGTGGCTACACCTTC. It translates to CASEMTRGGYTF.

Only a few counts were recorded for this clone. The chain uses TRBV12-5 and TRBJ2-7; D unclear. V lost 6 bases, J lost 2 bases, and 5 bases lay in between. There are 11 residues in the CDR3. Germline V CDR1 and CDR2: LGHNT, FRNRAP. CDR3 sequence (DNA): TGTGCTAGTGGCCTAACCTACGAGCAGTACTTC. This encodes CASGLTYEQYF.

The sample holds one count of this clone. CDR3 DNA sequence: TGTGCCAGCAGCTCCCAGGAGGGGTCTGAAGCTTTCTTT. Its translation: CASSSQEGSEAFF. The J gene is TRBJ1-1, the V gene TRBV7-2; a possible D gene is TRBD1 (5 bases). V was pared by 4 bases and J by 6 bases, with 12 bases between. This CDR3 is built from 13 residues. Germline values: CDR1 SGHTA, CDR2 FQGNSA.

The V and J genes are TRBV5-1 and TRBJ2-6; 11 nucleotides line up with TRBD1. V shed 7 bases, J shed 1 base, and the junction held 10 bases outside the gene matches. Germline V gene lookup returns CDR1 SGHRS and CDR2 YFSETQ. The CDR3 length is 18 residues. The CDR3 spells CASGRGTGGSSGANVLTF. In nucleotides, the CDR3 is TGCGCCAGCGGGAGAGGGACAGGGGGTAGTTCTGGGGCCAACGTCCTGACTTTC.

The rearrangement links TRBV7-3 to TRBJ2-5; no clear D. With 0 bases removed from V and 0 bases from J, the gap between germline ends came to 11 bases. The CDR3 length is 16 residues. CDR1 is SGHTA, CDR2 FQGTGA, per germline. The CDR3 region has the DNA TGTGCCAGCAGCTTAACCGGCAGCTTGGACCAAGAGACCCAGTACTTC. It specifies CASSLTGSLDQETQYF.

The sample holds a few counts of this clone. DNA for the CDR3: TGTGCCAGCTACCGAGGGGTAGGGTCCTACGAGCAGTACTTC. Protein: CASYRGVGSYEQYF. The chain couples TRBV2 to TRBJ2-7; perhaps D is TRBD1 or TRBD2 (5 bases each). This CDR3 spans 14 amino acids. Trimming cost V 8 bases and J 1 base, with 15 bases left between them. Germline CDR1 reads SNHLY; CDR2 reads FYNNEI.

The rearrangement uses TRBV19 and TRBJ2-3; possible D gene TRBD1, 6 bases. This CDR3 region has 13 residues. In germline, CDR1 is LNHDA, CDR2 SQIVND (reference sequence). V lost 9 bases to trimming and J lost 5 bases, with 15 bases between them. CDR3: CASQQGTRDTQYF. CDR3 coding DNA: TGTGCCAGCCAACAGGGAACACGAGATACGCAGTATTTT.

This clone was counted many times. This chain links TRBV5-8 with TRBJ2-1; 11 bases are a match to TRBD2. The CDR3 totals 15 residues. Per germline, CDR1 SGHTS and CDR2 YDEGEE. Trimming took 9 bases from V and 4 from J; bases not matched to a gene: 9. The CDR3 nucleotides read TGTGCCATCGCCCGGACTAGCGGGTTTTACAATGAGCAGTTCTTC. Protein product: CAIARTSGFYNEQFF.

A few counts support this clone. The chain uses TRBV11-3 and TRBJ2-2; D uncertain. Germline-derived CDR1 and CDR2 are SGHNT and YENEEA. CDR3 length equals 14 residues. V was clipped by 6 bases and J by 3 bases, with 11 bases between them. The CDR3 region has the DNA TGTGCCAGCAGTTCCCCGGAATACACCGGGGAGCTGTTTTTT. Protein: CASSSPEYTGELFF.

The gene calls are TRBV7-2 and TRBJ2-3; either TRBD1 or TRBD2 may fit D (5 bases each). Germline lookup yields CDR1 SGHTA and CDR2 FQGNSA. The CDR3 contains 15 residues. Deletions cut 3 bases from V and 5 bases from J, with 15 bases between. In DNA form, the CDR3 reads TGTGCCAGCAGCTTTCGGGGCTCAATGGGAGATACGCAGTATTTT. Its translation: CASSFRGSMGDTQYF.

This clone was found once. This chain connects TRBV6-5 to TRBJ1-2; maybe TRBD1 (6 bases). Germline CDR1 reads MNHEY; CDR2 reads SVGAGI. The V and J ends lost 6 bases and 8 bases respectively, with 22 bases between them. The CDR3 extends over 15 amino acids. CDR3 nucleotides: TGTGCCAGCAGCACCACGGACAGCTACCCTATGGGCTACACCTTC. It is translated as CASSTTDSYPMGYTF.

The V and J genes are TRBV19 and TRBJ1-5; no clear D. This CDR3 has 14 residues. Germline CDR1 and CDR2: LNHDA and SQIVND (reference sequence). The V and J ends lost 3 bases and 3 bases respectively, with 9 bases between them. CDR3: CASSIGFTNQPQHF. Here the CDR3 DNA reads TGTGCCAGTAGTATTGGGTTCACCAATCAGCCCCAGCATTTT.

This clone was found a few times. The rearrangement joins TRBV7-2 to TRBJ1-2; perhaps TRBD1 as D (5 bases). CDR1 and CDR2 (germline): SGHTA, FQGNSA. V was trimmed by 4 bases and J by 8 bases, leaving 17 bases between them. There are 14 residues in the CDR3. The CDR3 sequence is CASSSGPTWGGYTF. DNA of the CDR3: TGTGCCAGCAGCTCGGGACCGACCTGGGGCGGCTACACCTTC.

This clone was observed a single time. V is TRBV2 and J is TRBJ1-2, with D unclear. Between the trimmed V and J ends, which lost 7 bases and 7 bases, there was a span of 10 bases. Germline CDR1 SNHLY, CDR2 FYNNEI. This CDR3 contains 11 residues. The CDR3 is CASTVMRGYTF. The CDR3, as DNA: TGTGCCAGCACGGTGATGCGTGGCTACACCTTC.

The chain employs TRBV6-6 and TRBJ2-1; possible D gene TRBD2, 5 bases. Germline V gene data show CDR1 as MNHNY and CDR2 as SVGAGI (reference sequence). Trimming removed 2 bases from V and 11 bases from J, with 13 bases in between. The CDR3 loop spans 13 amino acids. The DNA for the CDR3 is TGTGCCAGCAGTTACGAGGGCGGGCGTAAGCAGTTCTTC. It codes for CASSYEGGRKQFF.

This clone appeared a few times. This chain uses TRBV9 with TRBJ2-1, with D tentatively TRBD1 (6 bases). CDR3 size: 15 residues. The germline gives CDR1 SGDLS, CDR2 YYNGEE. Trimming pared 2 bases from V and 4 bases from J, leaving 13 bases between. CDR3 amino acids: CASSVEDSPYNEQFF. In nucleotides, the CDR3 is TGTGCCAGCAGCGTGGAGGACAGTCCTTACAATGAGCAGTTCTTC.

The V and J genes are TRBV5-6 and TRBJ2-7; 10 positions match TRBD2. The J segment lost 5 bases and the V segment lost 4 bases, leaving 9 bases of the junction unmatched. CDR3 size: 15 residues. Germline values: CDR1 SGHDT, CDR2 YYEEEE. This CDR3 reads CASSKEAGGHDEQYF. CDR3 nucleotides: TGTGCCAGCAGCAAGGAAGCGGGGGGGCACGACGAGCAGTACTTC. Full variable domain (remainder filled in from reference TRBV5-6 and TRBJ2-7): DAGVTQSPTHLIKTRGQQVTLRCSPKSGHDTVSWYQQALGQGPQFIFQYYEEEERQRGNFPDRFSGHQFPNYSSELNVNALLLGDSALYLCASSKEAGGHDEQYFGPGTRLTVT.

The J gene is TRBJ1-3, the V gene TRBV6-5; D is undetermined. The CDR3 is made up of 15 amino acids. CDR1 is MNHEY, CDR2 SVGAGI, per germline. V lost 5 bases, J lost 0 bases, and 11 bases lay in between. The CDR3 DNA reads TGTGCCAGCAGTACCACACTAAACTCTGGAAACACCATATATTTT. It yields the protein CASSTTLNSGNTIYF.